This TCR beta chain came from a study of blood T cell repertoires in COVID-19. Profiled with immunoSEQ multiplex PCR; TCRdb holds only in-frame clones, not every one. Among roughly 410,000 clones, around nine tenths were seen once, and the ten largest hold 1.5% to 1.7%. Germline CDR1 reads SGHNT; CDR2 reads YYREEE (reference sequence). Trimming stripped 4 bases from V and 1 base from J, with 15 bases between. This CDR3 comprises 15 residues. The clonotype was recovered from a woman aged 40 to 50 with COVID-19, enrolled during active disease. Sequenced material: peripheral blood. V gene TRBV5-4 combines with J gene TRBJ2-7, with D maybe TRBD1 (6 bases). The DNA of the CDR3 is TGTGCCAGCAGCCGTTCCCGGGACATATCCTACGAGCAGTACTTC. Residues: CASSRSRDISYEQYF. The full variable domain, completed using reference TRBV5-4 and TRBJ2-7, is ETGVTQSPTHLIKTRGQQVTLRCSSQSGHNTVSWYQQALGQGPQFIFQYYREEENGRGNFPPRFSGLQFPNYSSELNVNALELDDSALYLCASSRSRDISYEQYFGPGTRLTVT.